These T cell receptor beta chains were read from a single sample in a study of T cell changes during pregnancy in multiple sclerosis. The protocol was immunoSEQ multiplex PCR, while the TCRdb copy is restricted to in-frame clones and leaves out a portion. The profile shows 35,000 to 55,000 clones, 90% to 95% of them singletons. The sample was CD8+ T cells from peripheral blood mononuclear cells, taken after pregnancy. The receptor source for this set is a female donor with multiple sclerosis, enrolled in a pregnancy study. The CDR3 runs from the conserved cysteine through the conserved F or W. The listing skips clone size in some rows; elsewhere it reads once, few, many or a size class.

TRBJ1-3 - TRBV19 CASAWTGQAGNTIYF
TRBJ2-2 - TRBV4-1 CASSDGPRAGELFF
TRBJ1-2 - TRBV25-1 CASSELLAGDGYTF
TRBJ1-5 - TRBV2 CASSEADREVLGNQPQHF
TRBJ2-3 - TRBV7-6 CASSSEGTDTQYF
TRBJ1-2 - TRBV7-9 CASSGETGQHYGYTF
TRBJ1-2 - TRBV29-1 CSVDYAGTNSYTF
TRBJ2-1 - TRBV7-9 CASSPGTGSNNEQFF
TRBJ2-3 - TRBV7-3 CASSPSRREKGDTQYF
TRBJ2-7 - TRBV25-1 CASSEATASTYEQYF
TRBJ2-1 - TRBV29-1 CTSQVRGEQFF
TRBJ1-4 - TRBV15 CATSRENGQGYEKLFF
TRBJ2-1 - TRBV30 CAWSGITSGSHEQFF
TRBJ1-5 - TRBV28 CASSLERNQPQHF
TRBJ2-1 - TRBV27 CASSLIGGRANEQFF
TRBJ2-2 - TRBV30 CAWSNLGTGTTGELFF
TRBJ1-1 - TRBV6-5 CASSYSTLFGSAEAFF
TRBJ2-3 once TRBV12-5 CASGYGGLDPDTQYF
TRBJ2-6 - TRBV9 CASSVEAGPSGANVLTF
TRBJ1-1 - TRBV4-1 CASSSGGQNTEAFF
TRBJ2-7 - TRBV5-1 CASSKGTWNEQYF
TRBJ2-7 - TRBV7-9 CASSAVSGVPRGAYEQYF
TRBJ2-7 - TRBV18 CASSPRGAYEQYF
TRBJ1-4 - TRBV7-9 CASRTGGDEKLFF
TRBJ1-3 - TRBV9 CASSQQGVGGNTIYF
TRBJ2-1 - TRBV7-9 CALLGGVYNEQFF
TRBJ2-1 - TRBV29-1 CSVERAGVRYNEQFF